This TCR beta chain was recovered during a study of ipilimumab plus nivolumab after autologous stem cell transplantation. Germline V gene data show CDR1 as SGHNT and CDR2 as YYREEE (reference sequence). With 0 bases removed from V and 5 bases from J, the gap between germline ends came to 8 bases. This CDR3 is built from 14 residues. Ipilimumab, 1 mg/kg, started 14 to 28 days after autologous transplant. Method: immunoSEQ multiplex PCR; TCRdb's copy keeps in-frame clones and lacks some. Seen here are 77,000 or so clones, about 83% observed once, and the top ten hold approximately 2.2%. The chain uses TRBV5-4 and TRBJ1-4; no clear D gene. This receptor was taken from a male donor with diffuse large B-cell lymphoma. The sequences come from PBMCs, collected in a trial of ipilimumab plus nivolumab as post-transplant consolidation. CDR3 loop: CASSLGGINEKLFF. The CDR3 DNA follows: TGTGCCAGCAGCTTGGGGGGAATAAATGAAAAACTGTTTTTT.